These 31 T cell receptor beta chains came from one sample sequenced in a study of beta chain features in type 1 diabetes. Sequencing targeted expressed TCRB transcripts, as all isolated RNA had been reverse transcribed. Profiling relied on immunoSEQ multiplex PCR, and the TCRdb table lists in-frame clones only, not all of them. The table shows hundreds of thousands of clones, with over 25% occurring only once. Source material: naive CD4+ T cells from blood. The receptors derive from a man younger than 30 in good health.

The genes are TRBV2 and TRBJ2-1, with 14 nucleotides matching TRBD2. CDR1 is SNHLY, CDR2 FYNNEI, per germline. This CDR3 has 16 amino acids. J was trimmed by 2 bases and V by 7 bases; bases with no gene match: 4. The CDR3 is CASMGTSGSPYNEQFF. As DNA, the CDR3 is TGTGCCAGCATGGGGACTAGCGGGAGCCCCTACAATGAGCAGTTCTTC.

The chain employs TRBV29-1 and TRBJ2-1, with 7 positions matching TRBD2. In germline, CDR1 is SQVTM, CDR2 ANQGSEA. V lost 0 bases, J lost 5 bases, and 7 bases stayed unmatched. The CDR3 length is 15 residues. CDR3 protein: CSVEESLAANNEQFF. The CDR3 DNA reads TGCAGCGTTGAAGAAAGCCTAGCGGCAAACAATGAGCAGTTCTTC.

This sequence joins TRBV14 and TRBJ1-5; D gene unclear. V was trimmed by 4 bases and J by 0 bases, leaving 4 bases between them. The CDR3 covers 13 residues. Germline CDR1 SGHDN, CDR2 FVKESK. The CDR3 loop is CASSLDSNQPQHF. The DNA for the CDR3 is TGTGCCAGCAGCCTAGATAGCAATCAGCCCCAGCATTTT. The full variable domain, its missing parts supplied by reference TRBV14 and TRBJ1-5, is EAGVTQFPSHSVIEKGQTVTLRCDPISGHDNLYWYRRVMGKEIKFLLHFVKESKQDESGMPNNRFLAERTGGTYSTLKVQPAELEDSGVYFCASSLDSNQPQHFGDGTRLSIL.

A few counts support this clone. The rearrangement joins TRBV30 to TRBJ2-5; D may correspond to TRBD1 or TRBD2 (5 bases each). V shed 5 bases and J shed 5 bases, with 9 bases lying between them. The germline V gene encodes CDR1 GTSNPN and CDR2 SVGIG (reference sequence). The length of the CDR3 is 11 residues. The CDR3 sequence is CAWGTGETQYF. CDR3 nucleotides: TGTGCCTGGGGGACGGGGGAGACCCAGTACTTC.

The J gene is TRBJ2-1, the V gene TRBV19; TRBD2 agrees at 9 bases. This CDR3 is built from 15 residues. Germline V CDR1 and CDR2: LNHDA, SQIVND (reference sequence). The V gene end was trimmed by 8 bases and the J gene end by 6 bases; junction bases not matched to a gene: 11. CDR3 sequence reads: CASHPMTSGSNEQFF. CDR3 nucleotide sequence: TGTGCCAGTCACCCCATGACTAGCGGCTCCAATGAGCAGTTCTTC.

This chain connects TRBV29-1 to TRBJ2-1; TRBD2 aligns across 8 bases. Trimming at V came to 6 bases and at J to 7 bases, leaving 8 bases not matched to a gene. This CDR3 has 13 amino acids. Germline assignment: CDR1 SQVTM and CDR2 ANQGSEA. The CDR3, as DNA: TGCAGCGTGAGTAGCGGGAAGAGAAATGAGCAGTTCTTC. It translates to CSVSSGKRNEQFF.

DNA of the CDR3: TGTGCCAGCAGCTTTTTGGTGGGGGTCGAGCAGTACTTC. The encoded protein is CASSFLVGVEQYF. The chain couples TRBV7-2 to TRBJ2-7; D may correspond to TRBD1 or TRBD2 (5 bases each). V dropped 3 bases and J dropped 6 bases, with 12 bases sitting between them. This CDR3 comprises 13 residues. Germline assignment: CDR1 SGHTA and CDR2 FQGNSA.

Only a few counts were recorded for this clone. The same CDR3 is also encoded by other DNA sequences in this sample. This chain uses TRBV29-1 with TRBJ1-1, with 10 bases lining up with TRBD1. The junction had 2 bases not matched to a gene; V was cut back by 7 bases and J by 3 bases. Germline CDR1 SQVTM, CDR2 ANQGSEA. CDR3 length equals 12 residues. The CDR3 DNA follows: TGCAGCGCTGGACAGGGGGACACTGAAGCTTTCTTT. This sequence encodes CSAGQGDTEAFF.

V usage is TRBV5-1 and J usage is TRBJ1-1; no reliable D call. Germline loops: CDR1 SGHRS, CDR2 YFSETQ. The length of the CDR3 is 14 residues. The V end lost 1 base, the J end lost 5 bases, and 12 bases lay between the germline ends. CDR3 nucleotide sequence: TGCGCCAGCAGCTTGCTGGAGGAAGGAACTGAAGCTTTCTTT. Its protein is CASSLLEEGTEAFF.

This clone was observed a few times. A read error may account for a junction end that differs from germline. The chain employs TRBV30 and TRBJ1-1, with unresolved D. There are 14 residues in the CDR3. Germline loops: CDR1 GTSNPN, CDR2 SVGIG (reference sequence). The CDR3 here is CAWSQLWSNAEAFF. The CDR3 bases are TGTGCCTGGAGTCAGTTGTGGTCGAACGCTGAAGCTTTCTTT.

In nucleotides, the CDR3 is TGTGCCAGCAGCCCCTTGACTAGCGGAGGCTCCTACAATGAGCAGTTCTTC. Translation gives CASSPLTSGGSYNEQFF. The chain has TRBV5-6 and TRBJ2-1; 9 bases align to TRBD2. J was trimmed by 0 bases and V by 4 bases; bases with no gene match: 8. The CDR3 is 17 residues long. Germline CDR1 SGHDT, CDR2 YYEEEE.

This clone has only a few counts. V is TRBV5-4 and J is TRBJ2-4; the D gene could be TRBD1 or TRBD2 (6 bases each). Germline CDR1 reads SGHNT; CDR2 reads YYREEE (reference sequence). The CDR3 totals 14 residues. V gave up 3 bases and J gave up 7 bases, with 14 bases separating them. The CDR3 spells CASSSTGGRNIQYF. The CDR3 DNA follows: TGTGCCAGCAGCTCCACTGGGGGGCGGAACATTCAGTACTTC.

This clone has only a few counts. The chain employs TRBV7-6 and TRBJ2-7; D may correspond to TRBD1 or TRBD2 (5 bases each). V lost 5 bases and J 5 bases, leaving 13 bases between the germline ends. The CDR3 is 13 residues long. CDR1 and CDR2 from the germline V gene are SGHVS and FNYEAQ. This CDR3 is CASSRDQSDEQYF. The CDR3 nucleotides are TGTGCCAGCAGCCGGGACCAGTCCGACGAGCAGTACTTC.

This clone has a handful of counts. The rearrangement joins TRBV9 to TRBJ2-1, with 7 nucleotides matching TRBD2. Losses at the gene ends were 0 bases for V and 7 bases for J; bases not matched to a gene: 10. CDR1 and CDR2 (germline): SGDLS, YYNGEE. This CDR3 is built from 16 residues. CDR3 in amino acids: CASSVAGLVVLNEQFF. CDR3 in DNA: TGTGCCAGCAGCGTAGCCGGACTAGTGGTTCTAAATGAGCAGTTCTTC.

This chain joins TRBV7-2 and TRBJ2-7; D unclear. CDR3 length equals 14 residues. Trimming removed 2 bases from V and 7 bases from J, with 15 bases in between. The germline V gene has CDR1 SGHTA and CDR2 FQGNSA. CDR3 sequence (DNA): TGTGCCAGCAGCTTATTCTGGGGTAGTGGTGAGCAGTACTTC. Its protein is CASSLFWGSGEQYF.

The chain employs TRBV10-3 and TRBJ2-3; D remains unclear. Per germline, CDR1 ENHRY and CDR2 SYGVKD. Trimming removed 10 bases at V and 0 bases at J, with 8 bases between. This CDR3 is 12 amino acids long. The CDR3 DNA follows: TGTGCCAGTCAAAGTAGCACAGATACGCAGTATTTT. Its translation: CASQSSTDTQYF.

This clone occurred a few times. Other DNA sequences in the same sample also yield this CDR3. The chain carries TRBV5-1 and TRBJ2-7; the match to TRBD2 covers 7 bases. V lost 4 bases and J lost 0; bases outside the gene matches: 4. CDR3 length equals 14 residues. CDR1 is SGHRS and CDR2 is YFSETQ in the germline V gene. CDR3 in amino acids: CASSISGSSYEQYF. Here the CDR3 DNA reads TGCGCCAGCAGCATTAGCGGGTCCTCCTACGAGCAGTACTTC.

Only a few counts were recorded for this clone. V and J are TRBV7-2 and TRBJ2-5; D may be TRBD1 (5 bases). CDR3 size: 14 residues. Trimming pared 0 bases from V and 5 bases from J, leaving 10 bases between. Germline lookup yields CDR1 SGHTA and CDR2 FQGNSA. The CDR3 region is CASSLAAGIETQYF. The DNA of the CDR3 is TGTGCCAGCAGCTTAGCGGCAGGGATCGAGACCCAGTACTTC.

The V call is TRBV19, the J call TRBJ2-1; D is uncertain. The CDR3 is 14 residues long. Trimming removed 8 bases from V and 5 bases from J, with 16 bases in between. CDR1 is LNHDA and CDR2 is SQIVND in the germline V gene (reference sequence). In DNA form, the CDR3 reads TGTGCCAGTCGAATAGAGACTCTCCACAATGAGCAGTTCTTC. Residues: CASRIETLHNEQFF.

This clone was detected only once. J is TRBJ2-2 and V is TRBV9; 7 bases map to TRBD2. Germline CDR1 reads SGDLS; CDR2 reads YYNGEE. The CDR3 is made up of 17 amino acids. V gave up 2 bases and J gave up 1 base; unmatched junction bases: 8. The CDR3 nucleotides are TGTGCCAGCAGCGTCGGTAGCGGGTCTAGGAACACCGGGGAGCTGTTTTTT. This codes for CASSVGSGSRNTGELFF.

V and J are TRBV29-1 and TRBJ2-7; no clear D. Germline assignment: CDR1 SQVTM and CDR2 ANQGSEA. The V and J ends lost 0 bases and 5 bases respectively, with 5 bases between them. This CDR3 has 11 residues. This CDR3 is CSVEDAHEQYF. In nucleotides, the CDR3 is TGCAGCGTTGAAGATGCCCACGAGCAGTACTTC.

Only a few counts were recorded for this clone. The chain uses TRBV16 and TRBJ2-1; 12 bases line up with TRBD2. The junction had 4 bases not matched to a gene; V was cut back by 3 bases and J by 4 bases. Germline V lookup: CDR1 KGHSY, CDR2 FQNENV. The CDR3 totals 16 residues. DNA for the CDR3: TGTGCCAGCAGCCAGGCCGGGACTAGCGGGTACAATGAGCAGTTCTTC. Protein: CASSQAGTSGYNEQFF.

J is TRBJ2-1 and V is TRBV19; D call uncertain. The CDR3 consists of 12 residues. Germline CDR1 is LNHDA and CDR2 is SQIVND (reference sequence). V lost 6 bases and J lost 4, with 7 bases in between. Here the CDR3 DNA reads TGTGCCAGTAGGACGGATTACAATGAGCAGTTCTTC. It is translated as CASRTDYNEQFF.

The rearrangement uses TRBV29-1 and TRBJ2-7; D might be TRBD1 or TRBD2, each matching 5 bases. CDR3 length equals 14 residues. V was shortened by 4 bases and J by 2 bases, with 15 bases between the two germline ends. Per germline, CDR1 SQVTM and CDR2 ANQGSEA. The CDR3 region is CSVARGLPPYEQYF. The DNA of the CDR3 is TGCAGCGTTGCGAGGGGATTGCCTCCCTACGAGCAGTACTTC.

This clone was counted a few times. This chain joins TRBV19 and TRBJ2-5; tentatively, D is TRBD2 (5 bases). Trimming took off 5 bases at V and 5 bases at J, with 12 bases between the two ends. Germline values: CDR1 LNHDA, CDR2 SQIVND (reference sequence). CDR3 length: 13 residues. The CDR3 DNA reads as TGTGCCAGTAGTTCCGGAAGGAGGGAGACCCAGTACTTC. Its protein is CASSSGRRETQYF.

This chain joins TRBV6-1 and TRBJ2-7; D gene ambiguous. The ends were cut back, 6 bases at V and 7 bases at J, with 19 bases in the middle. Germline CDR1 and CDR2: MNHNS and SASEGT. The CDR3 sequence is 14 residues long. The CDR3: CASSTQRIRLEQYF. The CDR3 DNA reads as TGTGCCAGCAGCACACAGCGCATTCGTTTGGAGCAGTACTTC.

The chain employs TRBV19 and TRBJ2-1; the D call may be TRBD1 or TRBD2 (5 bases each). There are 14 residues in the CDR3. The germline V gene encodes CDR1 LNHDA and CDR2 SQIVND (reference sequence). Trimming pared 8 bases from V and 3 bases from J, leaving 14 bases between. The CDR3 nucleotides read TGTGCCAGTGGAGCCGGGGCCCACTACAATGAGCAGTTCTTC. This translates into CASGAGAHYNEQFF.

The chain combines TRBV9 with TRBJ2-7, with unresolved D. The V end lost 0 bases, the J end lost 13 bases, and 11 bases lay between the germline ends. CDR3 length: 11 amino acids. Germline CDR1 and CDR2: SGDLS and YYNGEE. The CDR3 loop is CASSVGQDQYF. CDR3 nucleotide sequence: TGTGCCAGCAGCGTAGGACAAGATCAATACTTC.

V usage is TRBV5-1 and J usage is TRBJ2-1; 14 bases align to TRBD2. The CDR3 spans 15 residues. In germline, CDR1 is SGHRS, CDR2 YFSETQ. J was trimmed by 9 bases and V by 3 bases; bases with no gene match: 5. This CDR3 is CASSSGTSGSSEQFF. DNA for the CDR3: TGCGCCAGCAGCTCCGGGACTAGCGGGAGTAGTGAGCAGTTCTTC.

This chain uses TRBV5-4 with TRBJ2-5; TRBD1 might be the D (6 bases). Trimming cost V 4 bases and J 4 bases, with 11 bases left between them. CDR3 length: 13 residues. Germline V gene sequence: CDR1 SGHNT, CDR2 YYREEE (reference sequence). The CDR3 region is CASSPKGVETQYF. The DNA of the CDR3 is TGTGCCAGCAGCCCGAAGGGGGTAGAGACCCAGTACTTC. Supplemented by reference TRBV5-4 and TRBJ2-5, the full variable domain reads ETGVTQSPTHLIKTRGQQVTLRCSSQSGHNTVSWYQQALGQGPQFIFQYYREEENGRGNFPPRFSGLQFPNYSSELNVNALELDDSALYLCASSPKGVETQYFGPGTRLLVL.

This clone was seen more than once but under ten times. The CDR3 sequence is CASSELWTGSYNEQFF. The CDR3 DNA reads as TGTGCCAGCAGTGAATTATGGACAGGCTCCTACAATGAGCAGTTCTTC. The chain is built from TRBV25-1 and TRBJ2-1; 7 positions agree with TRBD1. V trimming: 1 base; J trimming: 0 bases; junction bases outside the gene matches: 3. The CDR3 has 16 amino acids. The germline gives CDR1 MGHDK, CDR2 SYGVNS.